This T cell receptor (beta chain) derives from a study of shared clonotypes between healthy human individuals. The CDR3 sequence is 10 residues long. Trimming took 5 bases from V and 12 from J, leaving 11 bases between them. Germline CDR1 reads DFQATT; CDR2 reads SNEGSKA (reference sequence). Naive CD8 cells comprised CD45RO-negative, CCR7-positively selected cells, excluding terminally differentiated effector memory CD45RA+ cells. As to this clone: Its antigen is not identified.

General study points: Among non-shared clonotypes, generation probabilities were lower than among those shared by all four donors. A handful of donors had around 5.2% of their naive CD4 clonotypes in common. Memory subsets had estimated richness that was generally smaller than that of naive subsets.

TCRdb's table, derived via immunoSEQ multiplex PCR, lists solely in-frame clones and lacks some. Among nearly 2 million clones listed, approximately 94% were seen once. This chain links TRBV20-1 with TRBJ1-5; D is possibly TRBD1 (5 bases). This clonotype was sampled from a man aged 18 to 30 in good health. The sample comprised naive CD8+ T cells sorted from blood. For the CDR3, the DNA is TGCAGTGCTCCTTTAAGGGGCCAGCATTTT. Translated, it gives CSAPLRGQHF.